The subject of this entry is one T cell receptor beta chain. The antigen it binds to is not known. No per-base quality is available; no much larger clone lies one base away. Clipping removes 0 bases from V and 7 bases from J, with 7 as the unmatched junction base count. CDR1 and CDR2, looked up from the germline V gene, are SGDLS and YYNGEE. The CDR3 covers 16 residues, taking in both the cysteine and the phenylalanine. Of all the DNA, just the CDR3 is kept, 48 bases in frame from base 1. This record comes from a study of technical replicates of blood from four donors (dated by TCRdb to about 2017). The library was obtained by the immunoSEQ multiplex PCR assay. Held by TCRdb, this immuneACCESS table contains in-frame sequences only and omits some clones. Under half of the omission traces to an unresolved V gene where checked; the cause of the rest is unknown. Counted in this sample were under 95,000 clones; less than 95% of them appeared once. Of the sample, 0.2% to 0.3% is held by the ten largest clones.

The sequenced sample was T cells isolated from PBMCs. The receptor was derived from a human donor in good health. The chain couples TRBV9 to TRBJ2-2; 9 nucleotides in the junction match TRBD1. The DNA sequence follows: TGTGCCAGCAGCGTAGTGGGGACAGGGCTTTTCGGGGAGCTGTTTTTT. This gives the protein CASSVVGTGLFGELFF.